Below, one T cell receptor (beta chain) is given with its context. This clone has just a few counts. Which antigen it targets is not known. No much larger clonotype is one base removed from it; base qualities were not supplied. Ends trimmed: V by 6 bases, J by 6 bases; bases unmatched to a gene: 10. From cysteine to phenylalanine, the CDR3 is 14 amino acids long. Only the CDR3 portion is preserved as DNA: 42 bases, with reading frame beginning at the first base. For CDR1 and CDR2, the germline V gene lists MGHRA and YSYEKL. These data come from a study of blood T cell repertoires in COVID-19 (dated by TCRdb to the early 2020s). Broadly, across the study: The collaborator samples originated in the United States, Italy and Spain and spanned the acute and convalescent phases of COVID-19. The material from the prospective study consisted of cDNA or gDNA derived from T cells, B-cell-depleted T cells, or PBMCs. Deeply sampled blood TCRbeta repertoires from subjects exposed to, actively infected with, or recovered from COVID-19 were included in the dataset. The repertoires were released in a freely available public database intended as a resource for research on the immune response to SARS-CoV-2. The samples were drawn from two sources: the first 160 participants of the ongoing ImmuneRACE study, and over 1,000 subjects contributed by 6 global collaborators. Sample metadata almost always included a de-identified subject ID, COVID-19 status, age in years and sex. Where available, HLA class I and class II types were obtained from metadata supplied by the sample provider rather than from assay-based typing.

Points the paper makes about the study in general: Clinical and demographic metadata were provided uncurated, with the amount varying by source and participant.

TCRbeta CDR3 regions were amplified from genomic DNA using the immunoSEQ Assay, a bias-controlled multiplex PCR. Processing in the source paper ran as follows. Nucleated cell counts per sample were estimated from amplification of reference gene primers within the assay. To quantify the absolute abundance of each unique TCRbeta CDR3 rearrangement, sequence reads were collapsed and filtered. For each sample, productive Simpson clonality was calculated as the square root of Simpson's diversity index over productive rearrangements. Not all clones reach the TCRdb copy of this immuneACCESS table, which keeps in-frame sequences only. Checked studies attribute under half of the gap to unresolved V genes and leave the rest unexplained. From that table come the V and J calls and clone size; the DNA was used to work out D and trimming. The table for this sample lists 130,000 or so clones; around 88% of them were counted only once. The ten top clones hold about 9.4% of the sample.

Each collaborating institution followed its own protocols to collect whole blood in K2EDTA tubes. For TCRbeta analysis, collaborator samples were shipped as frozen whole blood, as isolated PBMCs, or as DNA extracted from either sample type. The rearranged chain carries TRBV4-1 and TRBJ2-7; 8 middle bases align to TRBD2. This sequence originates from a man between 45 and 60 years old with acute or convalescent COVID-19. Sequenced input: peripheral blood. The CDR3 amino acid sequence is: CASSPTSVKVEQYF. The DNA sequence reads TGCGCCAGCAGTCCGACTAGCGTGAAAGTCGAGCAGTACTTC.